The rows below give T cell receptor beta chains drawn from one sample of a study of T cells after yellow fever vaccination. TCRdb re-called the 5' RACE reads with MiXCR, one entry per CDR3 protein. The sample lists roughly 120,000 distinct CDR3 sequences, 7.2% seen once, with approximately 2.7% in the top ten. The source material was CD4+ T cells sorted from PBMCs, sampled around 45 days after the first yellow fever vaccination. The receptor source for this set is a man aged 18 to 35 who received the YFV17D yellow fever vaccine. CDR3s include the opening cysteine and the closing phenylalanine or tryptophan. D genes are given only for firm matches. Not all rows give a size; the values are once, few, many and, for expanded clones, a class.

v_call	j_call	d_call	clone_size	cdr3_nt	cdr3_aa
TRBV20-1	TRBJ1-2	-	many	TGCAGTTCTTACTACGGGAGAAACTATGGCTACACCTTC	CSSYYGRNYGYTF
TRBV5-1	TRBJ2-7	-	many	TGCGCCAACGTAATCCCCGGGTTTTTTACGAGGGAGTACTTC	CANVIPGFFTREYF
TRBV2	TRBJ2-5	-	-	TGTGCCGGCAGTGGTGGGGAGACCCAGTACTTC	CAGSGGETQYF
TRBV7-6	TRBJ2-5	TRBD2	few	TGTGCCAGCAGCTCACTTAGCGGGCGGACCCAGTACTTC	CASSSLSGRTQYF
TRBV6-5	TRBJ1-5	-	many	TGTGCCAGCAGTTACGGCCCCCCTAGCAATCAGCCCCAGCATTTT	CASSYGPPSNQPQHF
TRBV6-5	TRBJ1-1	-	-	TGTGCCAGCAGTTACCGGGGGGACACTGAAGCTTTCTTT	CASSYRGDTEAFF
TRBV12-3/TRBV12-4	TRBJ2-3	-	many	TGTGCCAGCAAACCCATGCTGACAAGCACAGATACGCAGTATTTT	CASKPMLTSTDTQYF
TRBV4-3	TRBJ1-1	-	many	TGCGCCAGCAGCCAAGATCACCAGGGGAGCACTGAAGCTTTCTTT	CASSQDHQGSTEAFF
TRBV7-2	TRBJ2-5	-	many	TGTGCCAGCAGACAAGGGCCCTCTAGGACCCAGTACTTC	CASRQGPSRTQYF
TRBV7-2	TRBJ1-2	-	many	TGTGCCAGCAGCTCCTGGGGGCGTCTTAACTATGGCTACACCTTC	CASSSWGRLNYGYTF
TRBV30	TRBJ1-1	-	many	TGTGCCTTGGAGAGGGGATTAGGGACTGAAGCTTTCTTT	CALERGLGTEAFF
TRBV5-1	TRBJ2-5	TRBD2	many	TGCGCCAGCAGCAGACTAGCGGGGGGCCTCCAAGAGACCCAGTACTTC	CASSRLAGGLQETQYF
TRBV2	TRBJ2-5	-	many	TGTGCCAGCATGGTGACGGGAGAGACCCAGTACTTC	CASMVTGETQYF
TRBV7-8	TRBJ2-1	-	-	TGTGCCATGAGCTCGGGGCCCGAAAATGAGCAGTTCTTC	CAMSSGPENEQFF
TRBV10-3	TRBJ2-1	-	many	TGTGCCATGAGCACCTACAATGAGCAGTTCTTC	CAMSTYNEQFF
TRBV12-3/TRBV12-4	TRBJ2-7	TRBD1	many	TGTGCCAGCAGTCCCTGGACAGGCAGACGCGAGCAGTACTTC	CASSPWTGRREQYF
TRBV6-1	TRBJ1-1	-	-	TGTGCCAGCAGTGAAGTGAGGGGGGAAACTGAAGCTTTCTTT	CASSEVRGETEAFF
TRBV6-5	TRBJ2-1	TRBD1	many	TGTGCCAGCGGGGTTTGGGGACAGGGGCCAGCCCTCAATGAGCAGTTCTTC	CASGVWGQGPALNEQFF
TRBV7-2	TRBJ2-1	TRBD2	many	TGTGCCAGCAGCTTACGAATGCTAGCGGGCACATCCTACAATGAGCAGTTCTTC	CASSLRMLAGTSYNEQFF
TRBV11-2	TRBJ2-2	TRBD2	many	TGTGCCAGCAGCCGGCTAGCGGTCAAATTGGGCACCGGGGAGCTGTTTTTT	CASSRLAVKLGTGELFF
TRBV7-2	TRBJ1-2	-	many	TGTGCCAGCAGCCGCGGGGATGCCGTCGGCTATGGCTACACCTTC	CASSRGDAVGYGYTF
TRBV7-9	TRBJ2-3	-	-	TGTGCCAGCAGCCTACCGGGCCGGTCTAGCACAGATACGCAGTATTTT	CASSLPGRSSTDTQYF
TRBV5-1	TRBJ1-2	TRBD1	many	TGCGCCAGCAGTCTAAGAACAGGGGGCGAGGCTGGCTACACCTTC	CASSLRTGGEAGYTF
TRBV5-4	TRBJ1-1	-	few	TGTGCCAGCAGCCCATCGACAGCGAACACTGAAGCTTTCTTT	CASSPSTANTEAFF
TRBV19	TRBJ2-3	-	many	TGTGCCACCAGACTGGATCCGGGCACAGATACGCAGTATTTT	CATRLDPGTDTQYF
TRBV7-3	TRBJ1-2	-	-	TGTGCCAGCAGCCCACAGACAGACGGATTGAGAACCTTC	CASSPQTDGLRTF
TRBV6-1	TRBJ1-2	-	many	TGTGCCAGCAGACCCCTCCCAAGTATCCCCGGGGGCTACACCTTC	CASRPLPSIPGGYTF
TRBV7-9	TRBJ2-1	-	many	TGTGCCAGCAGCCCTACTTACAATGAGCAGTTCTTC	CASSPTYNEQFF
TRBV15	TRBJ2-3	-	few	TGTGCCACCCCCAGACTCGTTACGCAGTATTTT	CATPRLVTQYF
TRBV5-1	TRBJ2-7	TRBD1	many	TGCGCCAGCAGCTGGGGGACAGTCCCCTCCTACGAGCAGTACTTC	CASSWGTVPSYEQYF
TRBV7-9	TRBJ2-2	-	few	TGTGCCAGCTTACTACGGGACCTGAACACCGGGGAGCTGTTTTTT	CASLLRDLNTGELFF
TRBV6-1	TRBJ1-1	-	many	TGTGCCAGCAGTCCTGACACATGGAACACTGAAGCTTTCTTT	CASSPDTWNTEAFF
TRBV9	TRBJ2-3	-	few	TGTGCCAGCAGCGTAGTCCCCGTATCCACAGATACGCAGTATTTT	CASSVVPVSTDTQYF
TRBV11-3	TRBJ2-7	-	many	TGTGCCAGCAGCTTACGCCGTAGCGGTCTTAAGGCATACGAGCAGTACTTC	CASSLRRSGLKAYEQYF
TRBV12-3/TRBV12-4	TRBJ2-1	TRBD2	many	TGTGCCAGCAGTCGGAGCGGGGGGGCCTACAATGAGCAGTTCTTC	CASSRSGGAYNEQFF
TRBV12-3/TRBV12-4	TRBJ2-2	TRBD2	many	TGTGCCAGCAGGTCGGGGGGGACGAACACCGGGGAGCTGTTTTTT	CASRSGGTNTGELFF
TRBV6-1	TRBJ1-5	-	many	TGTGCCAGCAACCTAGTGGATAGCAATCAGCCCCAGCATTTT	CASNLVDSNQPQHF
TRBV20-1	TRBJ1-2	-	many	TGCAGTGCTAGCAGGGACCACTATGGCTACACCTTC	CSASRDHYGYTF
TRBV7-9	TRBJ2-2	TRBD1	few	TGTGCCAGCAGCAGGACAGGGGCCGGGGAGCTGTTTTTT	CASSRTGAGELFF
TRBV24-1	TRBJ2-1	TRBD1	many	TGTGCCACCAGTGATTCGTCAGGGACAGGGGCCCACAATGAGCAGTTCTTC	CATSDSSGTGAHNEQFF
TRBV5-1	TRBJ2-1	-	many	TGCGCCAGCACCATAGGGGGCGGGGGGTCCTCTGAGCAGTTCTTC	CASTIGGGGSSEQFF
TRBV5-5	TRBJ2-5	-	few	TGTGCCAGCAGCTTCAGGGCAGGGCTTGAGACCCAGTACTTC	CASSFRAGLETQYF
TRBV30	TRBJ2-2	TRBD1	many	TGTGCCTGGAGTGGGGACAGTACCCAAGTCGGGGAGCTGTTTTTT	CAWSGDSTQVGELFF
TRBV5-5	TRBJ1-6	TRBD1	few	TGTGCCAGCAGCTTGTTGACAGGGCGGAATTCACCCCTCCACTTT	CASSLLTGRNSPLHF
TRBV7-7	TRBJ2-2	-	many	TGTGCCAGCAGTCCAAGCAGGATCACCGGGGAGCTGTTTTTT	CASSPSRITGELFF
TRBV7-2	TRBJ2-7	-	many	TGTGCCAGCAGCCGTTTGACAGGTTTAGGCGAGCAGTACTTC	CASSRLTGLGEQYF
TRBV2	TRBJ2-7	-	many	TGTGCCAGCAGTGATGTGGGGGCCGGCTTGAAGCAGTACTTC	CASSDVGAGLKQYF
TRBV7-2	TRBJ2-5	-	-	TGTGCCAGCAGCTTAAACGGACGGAAAGAGACCCAGTACTTC	CASSLNGRKETQYF
TRBV5-4	TRBJ1-2	TRBD1	few	TGTGCCAGCAGCTTAGTTCAGGGGGTCAGAAGCGGTGGCTACACCTTC	CASSLVQGVRSGGYTF
TRBV10-3	TRBJ2-3	-	many	TGTGCCATTGACCAGGGGGGCCTCACAGATACGCAGTATTTT	CAIDQGGLTDTQYF
TRBV16	TRBJ2-3	TRBD2	many	TGTGCCAGCAGCCAAACCGGGAGGGGCACAGATACGCAGTATTTT	CASSQTGRGTDTQYF
TRBV20-1	TRBJ1-1	-	many	TGCAGTGCTAGAGAACGGGGAACGGGCACTGAAGCTTTCTTT	CSARERGTGTEAFF
TRBV6-1	TRBJ2-5	TRBD1	few	TGTGCCAGCAGCCGTACCACAGGGGGCCTAAGAGAGACCCAGTACTTC	CASSRTTGGLRETQYF
TRBV30	TRBJ2-4	-	-	TGTGCCTGGAGTGTACTAGGCGGCGTCCTTTCGCTTCAGTACTTC	CAWSVLGGVLSLQYF
TRBV7-3	TRBJ2-2	TRBD1	many	TGTGCCAGCAGCCCTCTAGGGACAGCAAACACCGGGGAGCTGTTTTTT	CASSPLGTANTGELFF